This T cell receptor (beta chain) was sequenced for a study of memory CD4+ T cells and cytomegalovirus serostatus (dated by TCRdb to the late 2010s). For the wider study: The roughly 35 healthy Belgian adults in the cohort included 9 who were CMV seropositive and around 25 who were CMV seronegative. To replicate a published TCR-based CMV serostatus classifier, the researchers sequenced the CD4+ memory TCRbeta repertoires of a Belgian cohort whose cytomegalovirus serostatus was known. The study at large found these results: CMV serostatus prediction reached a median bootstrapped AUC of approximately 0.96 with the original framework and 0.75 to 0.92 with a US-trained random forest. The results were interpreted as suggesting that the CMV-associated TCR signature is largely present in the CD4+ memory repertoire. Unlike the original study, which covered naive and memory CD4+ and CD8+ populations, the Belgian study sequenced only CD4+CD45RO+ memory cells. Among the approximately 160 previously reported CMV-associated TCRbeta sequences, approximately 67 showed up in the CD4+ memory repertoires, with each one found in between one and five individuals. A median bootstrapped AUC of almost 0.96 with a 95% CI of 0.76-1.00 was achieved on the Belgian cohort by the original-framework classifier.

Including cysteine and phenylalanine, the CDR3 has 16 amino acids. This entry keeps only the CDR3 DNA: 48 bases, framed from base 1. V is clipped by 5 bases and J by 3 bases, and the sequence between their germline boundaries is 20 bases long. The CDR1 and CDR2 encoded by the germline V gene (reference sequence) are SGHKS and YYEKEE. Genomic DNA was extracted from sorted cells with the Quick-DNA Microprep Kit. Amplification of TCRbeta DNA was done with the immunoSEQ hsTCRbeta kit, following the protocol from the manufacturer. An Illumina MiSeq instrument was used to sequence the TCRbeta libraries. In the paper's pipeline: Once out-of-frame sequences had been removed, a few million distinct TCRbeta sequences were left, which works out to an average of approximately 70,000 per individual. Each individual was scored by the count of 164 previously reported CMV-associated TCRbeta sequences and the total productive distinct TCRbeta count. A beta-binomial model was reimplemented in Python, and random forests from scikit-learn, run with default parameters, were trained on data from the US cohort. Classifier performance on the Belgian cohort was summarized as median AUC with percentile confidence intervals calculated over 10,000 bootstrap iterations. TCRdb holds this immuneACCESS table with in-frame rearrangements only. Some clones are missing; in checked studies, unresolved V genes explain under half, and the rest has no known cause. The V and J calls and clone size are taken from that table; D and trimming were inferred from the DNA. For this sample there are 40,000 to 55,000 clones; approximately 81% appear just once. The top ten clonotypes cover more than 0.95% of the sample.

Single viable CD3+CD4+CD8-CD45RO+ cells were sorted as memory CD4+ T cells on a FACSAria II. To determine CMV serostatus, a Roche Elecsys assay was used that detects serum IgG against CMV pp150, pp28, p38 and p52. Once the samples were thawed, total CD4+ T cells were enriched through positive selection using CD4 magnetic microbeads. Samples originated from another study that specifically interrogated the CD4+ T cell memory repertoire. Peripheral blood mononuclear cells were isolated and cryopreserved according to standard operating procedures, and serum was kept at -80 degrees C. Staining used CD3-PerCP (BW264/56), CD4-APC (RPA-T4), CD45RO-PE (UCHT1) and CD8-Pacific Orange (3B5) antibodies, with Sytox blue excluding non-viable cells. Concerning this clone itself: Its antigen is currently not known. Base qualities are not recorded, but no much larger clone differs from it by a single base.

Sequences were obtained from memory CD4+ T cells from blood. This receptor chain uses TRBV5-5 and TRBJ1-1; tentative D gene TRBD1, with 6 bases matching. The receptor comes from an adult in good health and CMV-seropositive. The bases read TGTGCCAGCAGAAATGGACAGTCAGCTGACTACACTGAAGCTTTCTTT. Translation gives CASRNGQSADYTEAFF.